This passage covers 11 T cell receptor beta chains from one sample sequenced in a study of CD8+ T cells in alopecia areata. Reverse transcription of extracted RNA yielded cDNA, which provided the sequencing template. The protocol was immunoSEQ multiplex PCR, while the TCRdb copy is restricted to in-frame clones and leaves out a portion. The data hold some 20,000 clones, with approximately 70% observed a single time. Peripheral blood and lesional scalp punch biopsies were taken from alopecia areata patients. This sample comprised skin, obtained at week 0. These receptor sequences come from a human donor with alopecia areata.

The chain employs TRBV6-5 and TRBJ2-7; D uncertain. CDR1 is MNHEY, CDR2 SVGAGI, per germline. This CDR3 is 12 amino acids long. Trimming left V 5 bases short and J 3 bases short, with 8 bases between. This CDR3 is CASSITGYEQYF. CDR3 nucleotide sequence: TGTGCCAGCAGTATAACGGGCTACGAGCAGTACTTC.

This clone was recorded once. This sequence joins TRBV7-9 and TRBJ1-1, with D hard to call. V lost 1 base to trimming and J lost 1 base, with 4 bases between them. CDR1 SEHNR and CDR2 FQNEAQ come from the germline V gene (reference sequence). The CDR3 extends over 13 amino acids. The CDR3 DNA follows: TGTGCCAGCAGCTTAGTGGGGAACACTGAAGCTTTCTTT. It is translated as CASSLVGNTEAFF.

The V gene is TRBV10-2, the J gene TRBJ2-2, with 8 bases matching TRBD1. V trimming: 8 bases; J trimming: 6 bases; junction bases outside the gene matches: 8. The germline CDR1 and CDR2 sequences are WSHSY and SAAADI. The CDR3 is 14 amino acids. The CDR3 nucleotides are TGCGCCAGCGCGGGGCAGGGGGCCGCCGGGGAGCTGTTTTTT. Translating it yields CASAGQGAAGELFF.

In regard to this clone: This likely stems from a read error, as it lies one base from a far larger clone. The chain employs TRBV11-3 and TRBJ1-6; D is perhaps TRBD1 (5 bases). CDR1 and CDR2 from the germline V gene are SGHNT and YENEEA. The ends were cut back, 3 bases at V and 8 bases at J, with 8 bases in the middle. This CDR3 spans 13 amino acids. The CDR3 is CASSFGGDSPLHF. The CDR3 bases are TGTGCCAGCAGCTTCGGGGGGGATTCACCCCTCCACTTT.

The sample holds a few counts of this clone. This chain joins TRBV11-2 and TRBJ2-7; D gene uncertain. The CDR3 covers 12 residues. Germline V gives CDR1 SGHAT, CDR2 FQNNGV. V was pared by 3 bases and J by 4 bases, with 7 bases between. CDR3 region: CASSLGYYEQYF. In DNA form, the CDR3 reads TGTGCCAGCAGCTTGGGGTATTACGAGCAGTACTTC.

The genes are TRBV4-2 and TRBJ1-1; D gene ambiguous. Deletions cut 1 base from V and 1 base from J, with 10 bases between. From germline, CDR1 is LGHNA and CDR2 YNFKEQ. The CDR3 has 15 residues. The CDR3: CASSQGRTGNTEAFF. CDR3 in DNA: TGTGCCAGCAGCCAAGGTAGGACGGGGAACACTGAAGCTTTCTTT.

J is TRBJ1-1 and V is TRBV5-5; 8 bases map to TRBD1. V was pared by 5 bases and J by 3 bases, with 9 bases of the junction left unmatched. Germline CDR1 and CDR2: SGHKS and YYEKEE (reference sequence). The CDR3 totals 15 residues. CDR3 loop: CASRRNWGQDTEAFF. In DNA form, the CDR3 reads TGTGCCAGCAGACGCAATTGGGGACAGGACACTGAAGCTTTCTTT. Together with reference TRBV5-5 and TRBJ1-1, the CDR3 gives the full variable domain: DAGVTQSPTHLIKTRGQQVTLRCSPISGHKSVSWYQQVLGQGPQFIFQYYEKEERGRGNFPDRFSARQFPNYSSELNVNALLLGDSALYLCASRRNWGQDTEAFFGQGTRLTVV.

The CDR3 reads CASSLGGTGYYTF. In nucleotides, the CDR3 is TGCGCCAGCAGCCTAGGGGGCACAGGTTACTACACCTTC. The V gene is TRBV5-1, the J gene TRBJ1-2; TRBD1 matches 7 bases. Germline V gene lookup returns CDR1 SGHRS and CDR2 YFSETQ. The CDR3 runs to 13 residues. Trimming took 4 bases from V and 10 from J; bases not matched to a gene: 10.

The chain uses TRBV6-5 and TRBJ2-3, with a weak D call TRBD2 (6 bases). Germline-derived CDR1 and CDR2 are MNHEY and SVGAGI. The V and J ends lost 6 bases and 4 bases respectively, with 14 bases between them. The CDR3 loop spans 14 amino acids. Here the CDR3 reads CASRTGLLSDTQYF. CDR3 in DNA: TGTGCCAGCAGGACGGGACTTCTTTCAGATACGCAGTATTTT.

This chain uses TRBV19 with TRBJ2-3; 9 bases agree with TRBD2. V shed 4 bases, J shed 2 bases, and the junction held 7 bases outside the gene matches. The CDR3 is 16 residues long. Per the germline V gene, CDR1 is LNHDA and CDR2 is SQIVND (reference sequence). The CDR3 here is CASSTRLAVNTDTQYF. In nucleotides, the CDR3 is TGTGCCAGTAGTACCCGACTAGCGGTTAACACAGATACGCAGTATTTT.

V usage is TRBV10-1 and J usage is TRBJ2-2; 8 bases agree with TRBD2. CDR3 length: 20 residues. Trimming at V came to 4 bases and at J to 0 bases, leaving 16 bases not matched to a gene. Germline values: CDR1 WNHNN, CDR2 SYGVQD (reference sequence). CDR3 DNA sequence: TGCGCCAGCAGTGGACAAACACGGGGACTAGACCCTTCGAACACCGGGGAGCTGTTTTTT. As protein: CASSGQTRGLDPSNTGELFF.